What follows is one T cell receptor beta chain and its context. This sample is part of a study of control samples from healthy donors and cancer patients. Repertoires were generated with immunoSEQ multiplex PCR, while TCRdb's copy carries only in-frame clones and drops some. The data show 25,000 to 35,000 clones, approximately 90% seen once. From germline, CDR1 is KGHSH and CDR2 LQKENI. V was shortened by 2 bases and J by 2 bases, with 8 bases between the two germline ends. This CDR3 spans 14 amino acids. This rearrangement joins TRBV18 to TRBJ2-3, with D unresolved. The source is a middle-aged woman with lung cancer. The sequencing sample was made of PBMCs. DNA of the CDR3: TGTGCCAGCTCACCAGGGGTGAACACAGATACGCAGTATTTT. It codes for CASSPGVNTDTQYF.